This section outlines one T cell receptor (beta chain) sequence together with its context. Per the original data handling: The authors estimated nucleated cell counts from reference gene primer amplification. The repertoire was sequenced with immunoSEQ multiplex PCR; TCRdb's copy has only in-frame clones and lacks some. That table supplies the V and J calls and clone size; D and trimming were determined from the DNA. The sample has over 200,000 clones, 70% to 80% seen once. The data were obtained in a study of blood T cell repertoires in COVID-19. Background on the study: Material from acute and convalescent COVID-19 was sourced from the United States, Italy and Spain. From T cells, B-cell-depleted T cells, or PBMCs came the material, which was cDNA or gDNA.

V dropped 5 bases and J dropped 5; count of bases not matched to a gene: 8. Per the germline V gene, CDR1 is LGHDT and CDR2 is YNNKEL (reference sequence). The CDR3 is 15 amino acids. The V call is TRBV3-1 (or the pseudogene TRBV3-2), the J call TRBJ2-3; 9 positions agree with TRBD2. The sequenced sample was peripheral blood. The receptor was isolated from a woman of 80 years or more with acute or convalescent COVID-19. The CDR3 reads CASSISGGMRDTQYF. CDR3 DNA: TGTGCCAGCAGCATTAGCGGGGGAATGAGAGATACGCAGTATTTT.